Below, 23 T cell receptor beta chains from the same sample are listed, as sequenced in a study of blood T cell repertoires in COVID-19 (dated by TCRdb to about 2020). The receptor library was made with the immunoSEQ multiplex PCR assay. TCRdb obtained this table from immuneACCESS and retained in-frame rearrangements with V and J assigned. These tables miss some clones; where compared with another copy, unresolved V genes account for less than half of the shortfall, and the remainder is unexplained. This sample holds approximately 150,000 clones; 65% to 85% were observed only once. Roughly 17% of the sample is held by the ten biggest clonotypes. The sample comprised peripheral blood. All receptors derive from a woman older than 75 with acute or convalescent COVID-19.

The V gene is TRBV6-5, the J gene TRBJ1-2, with 7 bases matching TRBD1. Unmatched junction bases numbered 6, after V lost 6 bases and J lost 8 bases. The CDR3 runs to 12 residues. The germline V gene has CDR1 MNHEY and CDR2 SVGAGI. CDR3 region: CASSPGQTGYTF. CDR3 in DNA: TGTGCCAGCAGCCCGGGACAGACCGGCTACACCTTC.

Written as DNA, the CDR3 is TGTGCCAGCAGTTTATCCCAGGGGTTATACTATGGCTACACCTTC. Translated, it gives CASSLSQGLYYGYTF. The chain is built from TRBV27 and TRBJ1-2; tentative D call: TRBD1 (6 bases). The length of the CDR3 is 15 residues. Germline CDR1 and CDR2: MNHEY and SMNVEV (reference sequence). Trimming pared 0 bases from V and 3 bases from J, leaving 11 bases between.

The J gene is TRBJ2-1, the V gene TRBV25-1; 11 bases are a match to TRBD2. Unmatched junction bases numbered 1, after V lost 3 bases and J lost 6 bases. Germline lookup yields CDR1 MGHDK and CDR2 SYGVNS. The CDR3 is made up of 14 amino acids. CDR3 loop: CASSDGTSGNEQFF. As DNA, the CDR3 is TGTGCCAGCAGTGATGGGACTAGCGGCAATGAGCAGTTCTTC.

This chain connects TRBV18 to TRBJ2-1; D might be TRBD1 (6 bases). V was shortened by 5 bases and J by 12 bases, with 11 bases between the two germline ends. CDR3 length equals 11 residues. The V gene's germline CDR1 is KGHSH and CDR2 LQKENI. The chain's CDR3 is CASSTDSAQFF. As DNA, the CDR3 is TGTGCCAGCTCAACGGACAGTGCGCAGTTCTTC.

The chain is built from TRBV7-9 and TRBJ2-3; the match to TRBD2 covers 8 bases. With V trimmed by 1 base and J by 1 base, 1 base remained unmatched. CDR1 and CDR2 from the germline V gene are SEHNR and FQNEAQ (reference sequence). There are 15 residues in the CDR3. The CDR3 nucleotides read TGTGCCAGCAGCTTAGATAGCGGGGGCACAGATACGCAGTATTTT. This sequence encodes CASSLDSGGTDTQYF.

This chain links TRBV20-1 with TRBJ2-7; 10 bases fit TRBD2. V was pared by 3 bases and J by 3 bases, with 2 bases of the junction left unmatched. This CDR3 region has 13 residues. CDR1 is DFQATT, CDR2 SNEGSKA, per germline (reference sequence). The CDR3 DNA follows: TGCAGTGCTAGTGTAGCGGGAGGCTACGAGCAGTACTTC. Its translation is CSASVAGGYEQYF.

V usage is TRBV30 and J usage is TRBJ2-5; maybe TRBD1 (6 bases). Deletions cut 0 bases from V and 5 bases from J, with 13 bases between. CDR1 is GTSNPN, CDR2 SVGIG, per germline (reference sequence). The CDR3 has 14 residues. The CDR3 nucleotides are TGTGCCTGGAGTGTTGACAGGAGAGGGGAGACCCAGTACTTC. Encoded protein: CAWSVDRRGETQYF.

This clone was counted between two and nine times. The chain links TRBV27 to TRBJ1-5; D call uncertain. CDR1 and CDR2 (germline): MNHEY, SMNVEV (reference sequence). This CDR3 region has 14 residues. The V gene lost 3 bases and the J gene lost 1 base, with 7 bases spanning the gap. CDR3 in DNA: TGTGCCAGCAGTTTCTCCTCCAGCAATCAGCCCCAGCATTTT. Translation gives CASSFSSSNQPQHF.

Written as DNA, the CDR3 is TGTGCCATCCGAGGGACAGGGAACAATCAGCCCCAGCATTTT. Translating gives CAIRGTGNNQPQHF. The V call is TRBV10-3, the J call TRBJ1-5; TRBD1 matches 9 bases. From germline, CDR1 is ENHRY and CDR2 SYGVKD. The CDR3 sequence is 14 residues long. The junction had 5 bases not matched to a gene; V was cut back by 8 bases and J by 3 bases.

This chain uses TRBV9 with TRBJ1-6; D uncertain. CDR3 length: 13 residues. The V gene's germline CDR1 is SGDLS and CDR2 YYNGEE. The V end was cut by 2 bases, the J end by 9 bases, with 9 bases between. The CDR3 reads CASSVLTGSPLHF. The CDR3 nucleotides are TGTGCCAGCAGCGTCCTGACTGGTTCACCCCTCCACTTT.

The chain is built from TRBV18 and TRBJ2-1; the match to TRBD1 covers 7 bases. The CDR3 is 15 residues long. V was clipped by 3 bases and J by 0 bases; unmatched bases: 2. The germline V gene has CDR1 KGHSH and CDR2 LQKENI. CDR3 residues: CASSPNRGSYNEQFF. CDR3 DNA: TGTGCCAGCTCACCGAACAGGGGCTCCTACAATGAGCAGTTCTTC.

The chain is built from TRBV30 and TRBJ2-7; D may be TRBD1 (5 bases). Germline-derived CDR1 and CDR2 are GTSNPN and SVGIG (reference sequence). The CDR3 contains 13 residues. V was pared by 3 bases and J by 5 bases, with 14 bases between. CDR3 sequence: CAWSSSGYHEQYF. As DNA, the CDR3 is TGTGCCTGGAGCTCCTCAGGGTATCACGAGCAGTACTTC.

The chain has TRBV5-6 and TRBJ1-1; 7 bases fit TRBD1. The V segment lost 5 bases and the J segment 1 base; nucleotides outside the gene matches: 5. Germline lookup yields CDR1 SGHDT and CDR2 YYEEEE. The CDR3 is made up of 14 amino acids. Here the CDR3 reads CASSRDRANTEAFF. In nucleotides, the CDR3 is TGTGCCAGCAGTAGGGACAGAGCGAACACTGAAGCTTTCTTT.

This chain connects TRBV21-1 to TRBJ1-1; TRBD1 is taken as the D call from the table, unchecked against the DNA. TRBV21-1 counts as a pseudogene. The CDR3 is 14 amino acids. As DNA, the CDR3 is TGTGCCAGCAGCACTAGGGGACAGAACACTGAAGCTTTCTTT. It codes for CASSTRGQNTEAFF.

The gene calls are TRBV5-5 and TRBJ2-2; D unclear. Germline V gene data show CDR1 as SGHKS and CDR2 as YYEKEE (reference sequence). The V gene lost 0 bases and the J gene lost 4 bases, with 10 bases spanning the gap. The CDR3 is 15 residues long. The CDR3: CASSLAVQRTGELFF. In DNA, the CDR3 is TGTGCCAGCAGCTTGGCCGTTCAGCGCACCGGGGAGCTGTTTTTT.

The chain is built from TRBV5-1 and TRBJ2-2; TRBD1 agrees at 12 bases. Trimming at V came to 3 bases and at J to 4 bases, leaving 4 bases not matched to a gene. The CDR3 runs to 16 residues. The germline CDR1 and CDR2 sequences are SGHRS and YFSETQ. Here the CDR3 DNA reads TGCGCCAGCAGCTGGGGACAGGGGGCAGGCACCGGGGAGCTGTTTTTT. Translating it yields CASSWGQGAGTGELFF.

This rearrangement joins TRBV12-3 or TRBV12-4 to TRBJ2-3; D remains unclear. Between the trimmed V and J ends, which lost 3 bases and 5 bases, there was a span of 9 bases. This CDR3 is 13 amino acids long. CDR3 amino acids: CASSFEELDTQYF. In DNA form, the CDR3 reads TGTGCCAGCAGTTTTGAGGAGTTAGATACGCAGTATTTT.

This chain joins TRBV4-3 and TRBJ1-6; D not certain. Trimming shortened V by 3 bases and J by 8 bases, and 11 bases separated the two germline ends. This CDR3 spans 14 amino acids. Per germline, CDR1 LGHNA and CDR2 YSLEER. CDR3 DNA sequence: TGCGCCAGCAGCCAGGGCAGTTCTTATTCACCCCTCCACTTT. It codes for CASSQGSSYSPLHF.

The chain carries TRBV4-3 and TRBJ2-1, with 7 bases identical to TRBD2. CDR1 is LGHNA and CDR2 is YSLEER in the germline V gene. Trimming removed 3 bases from V and 6 bases from J; junction bases left unmatched: 8. CDR3 size: 15 residues. The CDR3 sequence: CASSHDLLAVNEQFF. The CDR3 DNA reads as TGCGCCAGCAGCCACGACCTTCTAGCGGTCAATGAGCAGTTCTTC.

The chain carries TRBV7-2 and TRBJ2-1; D possibly corresponds to TRBD2 (5 bases). The CDR3 contains 16 residues. In germline, CDR1 is SGHTA, CDR2 FQGNSA. Trimming took off 5 bases at V and 0 bases at J, with 14 bases between the two ends. In DNA, the CDR3 is TGTGCCAGCAGCACGGCGTCGGGAAACTCCTACAATGAGCAGTTCTTC. It codes for CASSTASGNSYNEQFF.

The chain combines TRBV6-2 or TRBV6-3 with TRBJ1-3; the D gene is possibly TRBD1 (5 bases). V was shortened by 5 bases and J by 4 bases, with 15 bases between the two germline ends. The CDR3 runs to 15 residues. CDR1 and CDR2 from the germline V gene are MNHEY and SVGEGT. CDR3 residues: CASSVTGTGGNTIYF. For the CDR3, the DNA is TGTGCCAGCAGTGTCACCGGGACTGGCGGAAACACCATATATTTT.

The gene calls are TRBV15 and TRBJ1-6; 9 bases align to TRBD1. The V gene end was trimmed by 3 bases and the J gene end by 12 bases; junction bases not matched to a gene: 9. Germline V gene sequence: CDR1 LNHNV, CDR2 YYDKDF (reference sequence). This CDR3 is built from 15 residues. The CDR3: CATSSAGTGRGPLHF. The CDR3 DNA is TGTGCCACCAGCAGTGCCGGGACAGGGAGAGGACCCCTCCACTTT. The full variable domain, completed using reference TRBV15 and TRBJ1-6, is DAMVIQNPRYQVTQFGKPVTLSCSQTLNHNVMYWYQQKSSQAPKLLFHYYDKDFNNEADTPDNFQSRRPNTSFCFLDIRSPGLGDTAMYLCATSSAGTGRGPLHFGNGTRLTVT.

This clone was seen a few times. The chain links TRBV5-1 to TRBJ2-7; the D gene is possibly TRBD1 (6 bases). V was pared by 3 bases and J by 5 bases, with 15 bases between. In germline, CDR1 is SGHRS, CDR2 YFSETQ. This CDR3 contains 14 residues. CDR3 protein: CASSSGTPDDEQYF. The CDR3 bases are TGCGCCAGCAGCTCCGGGACACCTGATGACGAGCAGTACTTC. The variable domain in full, completed from reference TRBV5-1 and TRBJ2-7, reads KAGVTQTPRYLIKTRGQQVTLSCSPISGHRSVSWYQQTPGQGLQFLFEYFSETQRNKGNFPGRFSGRQFSNSRSEMNVSTLELGDSALYLCASSSGTPDDEQYFGPGTRLTVT.